The clone carrying this TCR beta chain is a singleton in its sample. Some clones are missing from TCRdb's copy, which holds only in-frame ones; the method was immunoSEQ multiplex PCR. The table lists approximately 1.5 million clones, 98% to 99% of them singletons, with about 0.35% in the top ten. V was shortened by 5 bases and J by 0 bases, with 11 bases between the two germline ends. Germline CDR1 reads MNHEY; CDR2 reads SMNVEV (reference sequence). The length of the CDR3 is 14 residues. This sample is part of a study of shared clonotypes between healthy human individuals. The study drew its donors from healthy HIV-negative adults without recent acute infections or vaccinations. Negatively enriched CD4+ T cells were divided by CD45RA into naive and memory.

Input material: naive CD4+ T cells sorted from blood. Subset here: CD45RA+ positively selected. The V gene is TRBV27, the J gene TRBJ2-7, with no clear D. This TCR was recovered from a young man in good health. CDR3 loop: CASSAKRSSYEQYF. CDR3 DNA: TGTGCCAGCAGTGCTAAAAGGAGCTCCTACGAGCAGTACTTC.